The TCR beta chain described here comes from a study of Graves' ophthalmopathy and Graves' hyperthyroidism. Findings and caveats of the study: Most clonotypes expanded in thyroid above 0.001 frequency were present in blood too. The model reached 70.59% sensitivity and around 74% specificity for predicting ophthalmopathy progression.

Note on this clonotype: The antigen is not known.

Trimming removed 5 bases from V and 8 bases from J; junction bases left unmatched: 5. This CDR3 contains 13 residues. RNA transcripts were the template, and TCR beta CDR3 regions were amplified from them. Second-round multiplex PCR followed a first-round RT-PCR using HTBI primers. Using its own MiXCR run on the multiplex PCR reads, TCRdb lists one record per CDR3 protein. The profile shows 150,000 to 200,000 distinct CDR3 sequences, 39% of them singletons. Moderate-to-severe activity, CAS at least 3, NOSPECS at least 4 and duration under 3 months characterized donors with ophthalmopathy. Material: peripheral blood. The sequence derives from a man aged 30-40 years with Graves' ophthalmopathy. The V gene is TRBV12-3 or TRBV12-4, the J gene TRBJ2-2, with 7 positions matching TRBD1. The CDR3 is CASSGRQGGELFF. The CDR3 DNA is TGTGCCAGCAGTGGACGACAGGGAGGGGAGCTGTTTTTT.